These 22 T cell receptor beta chains were sequenced from one sample in a study of breast tumors, draining lymph nodes, adjacent tissues. MiXCR, run by TCRdb on the multiplex PCR reads, gives a single entry per CDR3 protein. This table has roughly 100,000 distinct CDR3 sequences, about 31% appearing once. Samples came from axillary lymph nodes draining the breast cancer. The sequenced sample was axillary lymph node tissue. Source of these receptors: a female donor with breast cancer. Some clones in this sample may be carry-over from other donors' samples.

This clonotype was observed many times. The CDR3 DNA follows: TGTGCCAGCAGCTGGAGCGGGGGTACTCAAGAGACCCAGTACTTC. The encoded protein is CASSWSGGTQETQYF. The chain combines TRBV5-6 with TRBJ2-5, with 8 nucleotides matching TRBD2. Trimming removed 3 bases from V and 2 bases from J; junction bases left unmatched: 6. Germline values: CDR1 SGHDT, CDR2 YYEEEE. The CDR3 contains 15 residues.

This clonotype was observed at least ten times. The rearrangement uses TRBV20-1 and TRBJ2-3; D gene unclear. Trimming left V 0 bases short and J 0 bases short, with 4 bases between. The V gene's germline CDR1 is DFQATT and CDR2 SNEGSKA (reference sequence). The CDR3 covers 13 residues. The CDR3 protein is CSARDGSTDTQYF. In DNA form, the CDR3 reads TGCAGTGCTAGAGACGGTAGCACAGATACGCAGTATTTT.

In its sample, this clonotype was seen many times. The V call is TRBV12-3 or TRBV12-4, the J call TRBJ2-4; D is undetermined. CDR3 length: 16 residues. V was clipped by 6 bases and J by 0 bases, with 15 bases between them. The CDR3 protein is CASSPRADLAKNIQYF. In DNA form, the CDR3 reads TGTGCCAGCAGCCCTCGGGCAGACCTAGCCAAAAACATTCAGTACTTC.

The sample holds many counts of this clonotype. V usage is TRBV20-1 and J usage is TRBJ2-7; 7 bases map to TRBD1. Germline loops: CDR1 DFQATT, CDR2 SNEGSKA (reference sequence). CDR3 length: 14 amino acids. The J segment lost 2 bases and the V segment lost 4 bases, leaving 8 bases of the junction unmatched. CDR3 in DNA: TGCAGTGCTACCAGACAGGGTCCCCCCTACGAGCAGTACTTC. It codes for CSATRQGPPYEQYF.

This clonotype was counted ten times or more. This sequence joins TRBV12-3 or TRBV12-4 and TRBJ2-7, with 7 nucleotides matching TRBD1. This CDR3 is 16 amino acids long. V shed 5 bases, J shed 7 bases, and the junction held 17 bases outside the gene matches. DNA of the CDR3: TGTGCCAGCAGTAACCCCGGGACAGACCTTTTGGGAGAGCAGTACTTC. Translated: CASSNPGTDLLGEQYF.

About this clonotype: Its ends do not fully match the called genes, so a read error is possible. This chain joins TRBV7-2 and TRBJ2-7; D uncertain. The germline V gene has CDR1 SGHTA and CDR2 FQGNSA. This CDR3 is 15 amino acids long. This chain's CDR3 is CAGSLAGGFSYEQYF. CDR3 coding DNA: TGTGCCGGCAGCTTAGCAGGTGGATTCTCCTACGAGCAGTACTTC. Full variable domain (rest looked up from reference TRBV7-2 and TRBJ2-7): GAGVSQSPSNKVTEKGKDVELRCDPISGHTALYWYRQSLGQGLEFLIYFQGNSAPDKSGLPSDRFSAERTGGSVSTLTIQRTQQEDSAVYLCAGSLAGGFSYEQYFGPGTRLTVT.

This clonotype was recorded many times. The chain links TRBV10-3 to TRBJ2-1, with 13 nucleotides matching TRBD2. The CDR3 has 15 amino acids. The V gene end was trimmed by 5 bases and the J gene end by 10 bases; junction bases not matched to a gene: 8. Germline V gene data show CDR1 as ENHRY and CDR2 as SYGVKD. CDR3 sequence: CAISTSGRARKEQFF. For the CDR3, the DNA is TGTGCCATCAGTACTAGCGGGAGGGCTAGAAAGGAGCAGTTCTTC.

This clonotype was found many times. The V and J genes are TRBV27 and TRBJ1-2; 9 nucleotides agree with TRBD1. The CDR3 extends over 15 amino acids. V shed 5 bases, J shed 4 bases, and the junction held 8 bases outside the gene matches. Germline V gene data show CDR1 as MNHEY and CDR2 as SMNVEV (reference sequence). The CDR3 DNA follows: TGTGCCAGCAGTACAGGACAGGGGCCTGTCTATGGCTACACCTTC. This encodes CASSTGQGPVYGYTF.

This clonotype was found many times. The chain combines TRBV9 with TRBJ1-3, with a weak D call TRBD1 (5 bases). There are 16 residues in the CDR3. Trimming pared 3 bases from V and 4 bases from J, leaving 17 bases between. Germline V lookup: CDR1 SGDLS, CDR2 YYNGEE. The CDR3 sequence is CASSARTPSGGNTIYF. As DNA, the CDR3 is TGTGCCAGCAGCGCACGGACACCCAGCGGGGGAAACACCATATATTTT.

This clonotype was recorded at least ten times. The chain links TRBV7-9 to TRBJ2-1; the D gene is possibly TRBD2 (7 bases). This CDR3 has 16 amino acids. The V gene's germline CDR1 is SEHNR and CDR2 FQNEAQ (reference sequence). V lost 5 bases, J lost 7 bases, and 21 bases lay in between. The CDR3 is CASSPHWEGERNEQFF. The CDR3 bases are TGTGCCAGCAGCCCCCACTGGGAGGGGGAGAGGAATGAGCAGTTCTTC.

This chain links TRBV2 with TRBJ1-3; possibly TRBD1 for D (5 bases). CDR1 is SNHLY, CDR2 FYNNEI, per germline. Trimming left V 2 bases short and J 4 bases short, with 9 bases between. The CDR3 spans 14 residues. The CDR3 loop reads CASSEPRAGNTIYF. Here the CDR3 DNA reads TGTGCCAGCAGTGAACCCAGGGCGGGAAACACCATATATTTT.

The sample holds many counts of this clonotype. The chain joins TRBV5-1 to TRBJ1-2, with a weak D call TRBD1 (6 bases). V was pared by 7 bases and J by 1 base, with 17 bases between. Germline assignment: CDR1 SGHRS and CDR2 YFSETQ. This CDR3 has 15 amino acids. CDR3 in amino acids: CASSSGTQINYGYTF. The CDR3 DNA follows: TGCGCCAGCTCCTCCGGGACACAAATTAACTATGGCTACACCTTC.

This clonotype was seen just once. V gene TRBV20-1 combines with J gene TRBJ1-1; 9 nucleotides align to TRBD1. The germline CDR1 and CDR2 sequences are DFQATT and SNEGSKA (reference sequence). Losses at the gene ends were 2 bases for V and 7 bases for J; bases not matched to a gene: 17. This CDR3 comprises 17 residues. This CDR3 reads CSARPPGQGRKDSEAFF. CDR3 coding DNA: TGCAGTGCTAGACCCCCGGGACAGGGAAGGAAGGACAGTGAAGCTTTCTTT.

The chain is built from TRBV2 and TRBJ2-3, with 8 nucleotides matching TRBD2. The CDR3 runs to 15 residues. CDR1 and CDR2 from the germline V gene are SNHLY and FYNNEI. The ends lost 6 bases at V and 1 base at J; junction bases unmatched: 6. CDR3 amino acids: CASSRGAGGTDTQYF. CDR3 bases: TGTGCCAGCAGCCGGGGAGCGGGGGGCACAGATACGCAGTATTTT.

Ten or more counts support this clonotype. The chain has TRBV7-2 and TRBJ2-7; D possibly matches TRBD1 or TRBD2 (5 bases each). The V gene's germline CDR1 is SGHTA and CDR2 FQGNSA. V was cut by 6 bases and J by 0 bases, with 12 bases left in between. This CDR3 comprises 14 residues. The CDR3 sequence is CASRGRKSSYEQYF. Written as DNA, the CDR3 is TGTGCCAGCAGGGGACGTAAAAGCTCCTACGAGCAGTACTTC.

This clonotype was observed at least ten times. The J gene is TRBJ2-7, the V gene TRBV28; unclear D gene. V lost 5 bases to trimming and J lost 3 bases, with 5 bases between them. This CDR3 is built from 11 residues. The V gene's germline CDR1 is MDHEN and CDR2 SYDVKM. The CDR3 DNA reads as TGTGCCAGCAGTCGAAACTACGAGCAGTACTTC. This gives the protein CASSRNYEQYF. The full variable domain, completed using reference TRBV28 and TRBJ2-7, is DVKVTQSSRYLVKRTGEKVFLECVQDMDHENMFWYRQDPGLGLRLIYFSYDVKMKEKGDIPEGYSVSREKKERFSLILESASTNQTSMYLCASSRNYEQYFGPGTRLTVT.

The table lists this clonotype with many counts. The genes are TRBV19 and TRBJ2-4; a possible D gene is TRBD2 (6 bases). CDR1 and CDR2 (germline): LNHDA, SQIVND (reference sequence). The V gene lost 6 bases and the J gene lost 0 bases, with 9 bases spanning the gap. This CDR3 has 14 amino acids. CDR3 sequence reads: CASRGRLAKNIQYF. CDR3 nucleotide sequence: TGTGCCAGTAGGGGGAGGTTAGCCAAAAACATTCAGTACTTC.

The J gene is TRBJ2-3, the V gene TRBV5-1, with 7 bases aligning to TRBD1. Germline CDR1 is SGHRS and CDR2 is YFSETQ. The CDR3 sequence is 13 residues long. With V trimmed by 4 bases and J by 4 bases, 3 bases remained unmatched. DNA of the CDR3: TGCGCCAGCAGCGAAGGGGGCGCAGATACGCAGTATTTT. This gives the protein CASSEGGADTQYF. Looking up the rest from reference TRBV5-1 and TRBJ2-3 gives the full variable domain: KAGVTQTPRYLIKTRGQQVTLSCSPISGHRSVSWYQQTPGQGLQFLFEYFSETQRNKGNFPGRFSGRQFSNSRSEMNVSTLELGDSALYLCASSEGGADTQYFGPGTRLTVL.

In its sample, this clonotype was seen many times. J is TRBJ1-2 and V is TRBV5-1, with 7 bases identical to TRBD1. Looked up from germline, CDR1 is SGHRS and CDR2 is YFSETQ. This CDR3 is 15 amino acids long. V was pared by 7 bases and J by 8 bases, with 17 bases of the junction left unmatched. The CDR3 loop reads CASPPHPGGEWGYTF. CDR3 DNA sequence: TGCGCCAGCCCGCCCCATCCAGGGGGTGAGTGGGGCTACACCTTC.

About this clonotype: This CDR3 fails to terminate in the conserved phenylalanine or tryptophan, so it likely reflects a read error. The chain combines TRBV28 with TRBJ2-1; TRBD2 matches at 11 bases. This CDR3 is 14 amino acids long. Germline V gene lookup returns CDR1 MDHEN and CDR2 SYDVKM. The junction had 3 bases not matched to a gene; V was cut back by 7 bases and J by 4 bases. DNA for the CDR3: TGTGCCAGCACTAGCGGGAGGCCTTACAATGAGCAGTTCCTC. It encodes CASTSGRPYNEQFL.

This clonotype was observed once. The chain uses TRBV6-5 and TRBJ1-2; D is uncertain. Trimming left V 11 bases short and J 5 bases short, with 12 bases between. The length of the CDR3 is 11 residues. CDR1 and CDR2 from the germline V gene are MNHEY and SVGAGI. The CDR3 here is CAGNRGYGYTF. CDR3 coding DNA: TGTGCCGGCAACCGGGGATATGGCTACACCTTC.

This clonotype was counted ten times or more. The chain employs TRBV5-4 and TRBJ2-1, with D unclear. The V end was cut by 3 bases, the J end by 7 bases, with 8 bases between. Germline lookup yields CDR1 SGHNT and CDR2 YYREEE (reference sequence). The CDR3 is 12 amino acids. The CDR3 loop is CASSSDRNEQFF. Here the CDR3 DNA reads TGTGCCAGCAGCTCCGACCGGAATGAGCAGTTCTTC.